The 2 T cell receptor beta chains given below trace back to one sample, sequenced in a study of T cell responses to AZD1222 COVID-19 vaccine. Using immunoSEQ multiplex PCR, the repertoire was profiled, and TCRdb retains in-frame clones only, with some absent. This sample yields 85,000 to 130,000 clones, of which roughly 90% are seen a single time; about 4.8% belongs to the top ten. The sample here was peripheral blood, taken on day 0 of AZD1222 vaccination. These receptors were taken from an adult in good health.

The chain has TRBV6-5 and TRBJ2-1; D tentatively reads TRBD1 or TRBD2 (5 bases each). Deletions cut 1 base from V and 12 bases from J, with 16 bases between. The germline V gene has CDR1 MNHEY and CDR2 SVGAGI. This CDR3 comprises 14 residues. The CDR3 DNA sequence: TGTGCCAGCAGTTACTTTTCCCCTCCGGGGCCGCAGTTCTTC. Protein product: CASSYFSPPGPQFF.

The rearrangement uses TRBV7-9 and TRBJ1-2; the D gene is possibly TRBD1 (6 bases). V dropped 5 bases and J dropped 0 bases, with 10 bases sitting between them. The CDR3 contains 14 residues. Per germline, CDR1 SEHNR and CDR2 FQNEAQ (reference sequence). As DNA, the CDR3 is TGTGCCAGCAGCCTTACAGGGCCTAACTATGGCTACACCTTC. As protein: CASSLTGPNYGYTF.